The source of this T cell receptor (beta chain) is a study of blood T cells in healthy people across ages. Study-level results: It was found that TCR beta diversity correlated strongly with the percentage of naive T cells.

Peripheral blood from each donor was collected in a volume of roughly 9.8 milliliters. The total RNA that was extracted per sample amounted to at least 5.5 micrograms. Sample-barcoded 5' priming and a J-beta primer mix drove a second PCR of about 6 to 11 cycles. TCRdb reprocessed the 5' RACE reads via MiXCR and lists one record per CDR3 protein. This repertoire shows 1,500,000 or so distinct CDR3 sequences, approximately 60% found once; its top ten account for over 5.5%. This clonotype showed up just a few times. The antigen remains undetermined. Specimen: blood. The source of this sequence is a man aged 18 to 35 in good health.

CDR3 residues: CASSLGQGEVEKLFF. In DNA, the CDR3 is TGCGCCAGCAGCCTGGGACAGGGGGAAGTGGAAAAACTGTTTTTT. The rearrangement joins TRBV5-1 to TRBJ1-4, with 11 bases matching TRBD1. The CDR3 consists of 15 residues. Germline V gives CDR1 SGHRS, CDR2 YFSETQ. V lost 4 bases to trimming and J lost 8 bases; unmatched junction nucleotides: 7.